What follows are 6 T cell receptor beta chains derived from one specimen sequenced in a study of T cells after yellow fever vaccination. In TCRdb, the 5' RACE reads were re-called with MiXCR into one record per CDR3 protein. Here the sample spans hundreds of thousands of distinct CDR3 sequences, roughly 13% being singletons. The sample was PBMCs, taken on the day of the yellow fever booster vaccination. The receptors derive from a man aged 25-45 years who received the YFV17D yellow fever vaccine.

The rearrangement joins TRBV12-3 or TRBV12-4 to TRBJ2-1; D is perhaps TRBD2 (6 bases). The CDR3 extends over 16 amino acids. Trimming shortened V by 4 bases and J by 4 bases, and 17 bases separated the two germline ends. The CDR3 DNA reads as TGTGCCAGCAGTTCCTCCGGGAGAAGATATTACAATGAGCAGTTCTTC. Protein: CASSSSGRRYYNEQFF.

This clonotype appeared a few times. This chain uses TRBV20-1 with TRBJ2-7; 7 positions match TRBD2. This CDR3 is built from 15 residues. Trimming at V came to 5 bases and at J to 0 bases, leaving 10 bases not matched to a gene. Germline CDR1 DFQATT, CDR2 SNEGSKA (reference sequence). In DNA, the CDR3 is TGCAGTGCTGACCCGAGCGGGGAGAACTCCTACGAGCAGTACTTC. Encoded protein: CSADPSGENSYEQYF.

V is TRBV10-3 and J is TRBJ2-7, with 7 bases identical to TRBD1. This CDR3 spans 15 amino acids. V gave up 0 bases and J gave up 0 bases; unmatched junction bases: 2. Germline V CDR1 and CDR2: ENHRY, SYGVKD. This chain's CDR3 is CAISESSGGSYEQYF. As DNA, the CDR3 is TGTGCCATCAGTGAGTCCTCAGGGGGCTCCTACGAGCAGTACTTC.

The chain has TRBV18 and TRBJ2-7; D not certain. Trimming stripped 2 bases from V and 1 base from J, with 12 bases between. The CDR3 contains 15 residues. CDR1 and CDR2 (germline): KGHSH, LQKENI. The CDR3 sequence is CASSPNSQSSYEQYF. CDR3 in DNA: TGTGCCAGCTCACCAAACAGCCAATCTTCCTACGAGCAGTACTTC.

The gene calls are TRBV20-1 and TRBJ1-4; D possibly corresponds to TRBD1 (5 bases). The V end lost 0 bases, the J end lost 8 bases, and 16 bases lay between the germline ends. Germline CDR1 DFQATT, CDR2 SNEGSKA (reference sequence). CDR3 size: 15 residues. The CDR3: CSARDRTTTGEKLFF. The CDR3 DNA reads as TGCAGTGCTAGAGATCGGACAACAACAGGAGAAAAACTGTTTTTT.

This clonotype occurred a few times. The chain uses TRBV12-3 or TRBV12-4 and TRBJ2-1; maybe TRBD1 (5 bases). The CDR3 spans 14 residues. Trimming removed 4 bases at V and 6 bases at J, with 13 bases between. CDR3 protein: CASSSPPGINEQFF. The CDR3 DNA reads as TGTGCCAGCAGTTCGCCCCCAGGGATCAATGAGCAGTTCTTC.